What follows are 9 T cell receptor beta chains derived from one specimen sequenced in a study of blood T cells in healthy people across ages. A second PCR, run for about 7 to 12 cycles, used a sample-barcoded 5' primer plus a J-beta primer mix. A single record per CDR3 protein comes from TCRdb applying MiXCR to the 5' RACE reads. The sample records about 640,000 distinct CDR3 sequences, under 65% being singletons. Sequenced input: blood. The receptor set was obtained from a man aged 55 to 70 in good health.

The chain employs TRBV4-2 and TRBJ1-5; 8 nucleotides match TRBD1. The germline gives CDR1 LGHNA, CDR2 YNFKEQ. The CDR3 runs 18 residues. Trimming cost V 0 bases and J 2 bases; bases outside gene matches: 9. The DNA of the CDR3 is TGTGCCAGCAGCCAAGACCTTAATACAGGGGGAGGCAATCAGCCCCAGCATTTT. Protein sequence: CASSQDLNTGGGNQPQHF.

The CDR3: CASRPGAVQETQYF. The CDR3 DNA sequence: TGTGCCAGCAGGCCGGGAGCGGTTCAAGAGACCCAGTACTTC. This chain connects TRBV12-3 or TRBV12-4 to TRBJ2-5; tentatively, D is TRBD2 (6 bases). The CDR3 contains 14 residues. V was trimmed by 6 bases and J by 2 bases, leaving 13 bases between them.

A few counts support this clonotype. This chain connects TRBV6-6 to TRBJ2-5; possibly TRBD1 or TRBD2 for D (5 bases each). The V gene lost 1 base and the J gene lost 9 bases, with 6 bases spanning the gap. The CDR3 is 11 residues long. In germline, CDR1 is MNHNY, CDR2 SVGAGI (reference sequence). The CDR3 protein is CASSYLGAQYF. The CDR3 nucleotides are TGTGCCAGCAGTTACTTGGGGGCCCAGTACTTC.

The chain joins TRBV11-2 to TRBJ2-7, with 16 nucleotides matching TRBD2. The better agreement between TRBJ2-5 and the DNA end casts doubt on the J call. Germline V CDR1 and CDR2: SGHAT, FQNNGV. CDR3 length: 17 amino acids. This CDR3 reads CASSFGTSGGAWETQYF. CDR3 bases: TGTGCCAGCAGCTTCGGGACTAGCGGGGGGGCCTGGGAGACCCAGTACTTC.

This clonotype has just a few counts. The chain has TRBV20-1 and TRBJ2-1, with 7 bases identical to TRBD1. Losses at the gene ends were 6 bases for V and 5 bases for J; bases not matched to a gene: 7. Germline-derived CDR1 and CDR2 are DFQATT and SNEGSKA (reference sequence). The CDR3 spans 13 residues. The chain's CDR3 is CSAPPGTDNEQFF. CDR3 bases: TGCAGTGCCCCCCCCGGGACAGACAATGAGCAGTTCTTC.

This clonotype was seen ten or more times. This sequence joins TRBV5-1 and TRBJ2-1, with 7 bases lining up with TRBD1. V trimming: 4 bases; J trimming: 4 bases; junction bases outside the gene matches: 8. This CDR3 has 15 amino acids. The germline gives CDR1 SGHRS, CDR2 YFSETQ. Written as DNA, the CDR3 is TGCGCCAGCAGCCCGAGGACAGGAGATTACAATGAGCAGTTCTTC. Translating it yields CASSPRTGDYNEQFF. The full variable domain, completed using reference TRBV5-1 and TRBJ2-1, is KAGVTQTPRYLIKTRGQQVTLSCSPISGHRSVSWYQQTPGQGLQFLFEYFSETQRNKGNFPGRFSGRQFSNSRSEMNVSTLELGDSALYLCASSPRTGDYNEQFFGPGTRLTVL.

This rearrangement joins TRBV7-2 to TRBJ2-3, with 10 nucleotides matching TRBD2. Germline CDR1 SGHTA, CDR2 FQGNSA. The J segment lost 4 bases and the V segment lost 5 bases, leaving 9 bases of the junction unmatched. This CDR3 has 16 residues. The CDR3 is CASSINSGRISDTQYF. In DNA, the CDR3 is TGTGCCAGCAGCATTAATAGCGGGAGGATATCAGATACGCAGTATTTT.

The CDR3 spells CASAGSGTSGYNEQFF. The CDR3, as DNA: TGTGCCAGCGCGGGGTCCGGGACTAGCGGGTACAATGAGCAGTTCTTC. The chain joins TRBV6-2 or TRBV6-3 to TRBJ2-1, with 12 positions matching TRBD2. Germline-derived CDR1 and CDR2 are MNHEY and SVGEGT. V was pared by 8 bases and J by 4 bases, with 9 bases of the junction left unmatched. This CDR3 contains 16 residues.

This clonotype was detected once. This may stem from a read error, because a much larger clone lies one nucleotide away. This chain joins TRBV6-1 and TRBJ2-7, with 7 nucleotides matching TRBD1. J was trimmed by 3 bases and V by 6 bases; bases with no gene match: 5. The CDR3 sequence is 13 residues long. Germline loops: CDR1 MNHNS, CDR2 SASEGT. The CDR3 reads CASSWGQHYEQYF. CDR3 coding DNA: TGTGCCAGCAGCTGGGGACAGCACTACGAGCAGTACTTC.